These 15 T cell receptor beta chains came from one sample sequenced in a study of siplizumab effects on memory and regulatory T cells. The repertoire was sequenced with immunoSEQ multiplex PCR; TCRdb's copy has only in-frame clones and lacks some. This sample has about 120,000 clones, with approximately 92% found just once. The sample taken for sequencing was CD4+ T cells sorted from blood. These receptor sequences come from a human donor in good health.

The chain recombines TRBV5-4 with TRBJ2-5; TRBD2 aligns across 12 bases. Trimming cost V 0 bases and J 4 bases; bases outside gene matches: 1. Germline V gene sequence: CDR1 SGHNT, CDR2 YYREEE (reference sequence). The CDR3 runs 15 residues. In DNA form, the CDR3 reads TGTGCCAGCAGCTTGGTACTAGCGGGAGGAGAGACCCAGTACTTC. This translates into CASSLVLAGGETQYF.

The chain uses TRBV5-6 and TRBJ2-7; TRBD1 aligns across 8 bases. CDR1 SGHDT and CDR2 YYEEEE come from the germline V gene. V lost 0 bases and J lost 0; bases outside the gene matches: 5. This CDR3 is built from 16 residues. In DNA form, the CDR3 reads TGTGCCAGCAGCTTGGGCAGGGGGCTTCCCTCCTACGAGCAGTACTTC. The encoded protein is CASSLGRGLPSYEQYF.

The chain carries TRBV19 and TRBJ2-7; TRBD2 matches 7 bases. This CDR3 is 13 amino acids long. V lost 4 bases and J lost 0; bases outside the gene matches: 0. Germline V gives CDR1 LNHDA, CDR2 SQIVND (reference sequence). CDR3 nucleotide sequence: TGTGCCAGTAGTAGCGGGAGCTCCTACGAGCAGTACTTC. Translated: CASSSGSSYEQYF.

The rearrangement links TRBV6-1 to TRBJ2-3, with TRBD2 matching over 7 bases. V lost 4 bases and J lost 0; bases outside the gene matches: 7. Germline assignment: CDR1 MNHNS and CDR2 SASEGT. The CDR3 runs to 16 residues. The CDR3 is CASSGAGLTSTDTQYF. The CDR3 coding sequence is TGTGCCAGCAGTGGAGCGGGGTTGACTAGCACAGATACGCAGTATTTT.

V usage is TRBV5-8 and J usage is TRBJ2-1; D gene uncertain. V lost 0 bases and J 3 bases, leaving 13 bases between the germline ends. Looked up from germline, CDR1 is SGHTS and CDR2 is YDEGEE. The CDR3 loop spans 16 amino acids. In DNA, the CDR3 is TGTGCCAGCAGCTTGGTCTGGGGATCCCTCTACAATGAGCAGTTCTTC. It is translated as CASSLVWGSLYNEQFF.

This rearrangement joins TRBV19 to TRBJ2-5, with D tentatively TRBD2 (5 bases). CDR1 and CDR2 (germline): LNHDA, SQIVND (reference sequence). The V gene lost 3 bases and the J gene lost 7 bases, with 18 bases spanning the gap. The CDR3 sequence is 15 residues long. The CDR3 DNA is TGTGCCAGTAGTATTGAGACTTCGGCCCGGGGGACCCAGTACTTC. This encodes CASSIETSARGTQYF.

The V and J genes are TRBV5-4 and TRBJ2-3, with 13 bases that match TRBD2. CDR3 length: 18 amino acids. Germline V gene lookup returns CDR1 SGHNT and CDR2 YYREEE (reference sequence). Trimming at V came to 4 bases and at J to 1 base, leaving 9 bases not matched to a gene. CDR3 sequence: CASSVGTSGKTRTDTQYF. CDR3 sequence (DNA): TGTGCCAGCAGCGTGGGGACTAGCGGGAAGACCCGCACAGATACGCAGTATTTT.

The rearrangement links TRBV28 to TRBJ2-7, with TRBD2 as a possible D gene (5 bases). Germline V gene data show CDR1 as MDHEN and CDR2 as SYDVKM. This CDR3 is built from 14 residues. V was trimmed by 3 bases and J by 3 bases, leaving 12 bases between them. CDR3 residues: CASSLRERIYEQYF. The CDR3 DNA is TGTGCCAGCAGTTTGAGGGAGCGAATCTACGAGCAGTACTTC.

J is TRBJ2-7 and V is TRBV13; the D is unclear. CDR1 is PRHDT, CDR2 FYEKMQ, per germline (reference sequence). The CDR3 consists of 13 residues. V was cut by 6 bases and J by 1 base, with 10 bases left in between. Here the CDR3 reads CASRKKGSYEQYF. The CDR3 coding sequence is TGTGCCAGCAGAAAAAAAGGATCCTACGAGCAGTACTTC. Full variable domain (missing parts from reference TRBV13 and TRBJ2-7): AAGVIQSPRHLIKEKRETATLKCYPIPRHDTVYWYQQGPGQDPQFLISFYEKMQSDKGSIPDRFSAQQFSDYHSELNMSSLELGDSALYFCASRKKGSYEQYFGPGTRLTVT.

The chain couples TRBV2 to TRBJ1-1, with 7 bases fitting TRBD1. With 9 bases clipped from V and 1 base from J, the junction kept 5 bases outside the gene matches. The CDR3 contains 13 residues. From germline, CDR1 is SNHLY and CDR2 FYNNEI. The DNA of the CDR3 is TGTGCCAGTAGGACAGGCGAGAACACTGAAGCTTTCTTT. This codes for CASRTGENTEAFF.

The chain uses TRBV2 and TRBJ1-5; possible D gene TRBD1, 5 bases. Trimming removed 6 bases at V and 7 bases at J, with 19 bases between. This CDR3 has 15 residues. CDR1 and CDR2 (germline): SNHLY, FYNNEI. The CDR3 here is CASRPGPTVGQPQHF. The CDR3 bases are TGTGCCAGCAGACCGGGACCCACCGTAGGGCAGCCCCAGCATTTT.

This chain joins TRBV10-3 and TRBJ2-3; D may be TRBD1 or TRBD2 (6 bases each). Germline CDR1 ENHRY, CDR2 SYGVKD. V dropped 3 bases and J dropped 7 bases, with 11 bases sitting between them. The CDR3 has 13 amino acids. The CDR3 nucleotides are TGTGCCATCAGTGAATCGGGGGCAAATACGCAGTATTTT. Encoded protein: CAISESGANTQYF.

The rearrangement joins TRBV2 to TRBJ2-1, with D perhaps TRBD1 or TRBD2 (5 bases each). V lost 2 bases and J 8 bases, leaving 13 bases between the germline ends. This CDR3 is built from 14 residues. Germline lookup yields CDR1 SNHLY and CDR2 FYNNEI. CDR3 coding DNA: TGTGCCAGCAGTGAATTGAGGGGAAGCGATGAGCAGTTCTTC. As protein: CASSELRGSDEQFF.

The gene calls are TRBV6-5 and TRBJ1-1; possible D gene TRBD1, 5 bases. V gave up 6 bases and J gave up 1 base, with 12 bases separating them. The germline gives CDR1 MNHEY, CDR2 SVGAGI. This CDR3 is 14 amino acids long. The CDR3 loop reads CASSKSTANTEAFF. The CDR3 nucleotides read TGTGCCAGCAGCAAATCGACAGCGAACACTGAAGCTTTCTTT.

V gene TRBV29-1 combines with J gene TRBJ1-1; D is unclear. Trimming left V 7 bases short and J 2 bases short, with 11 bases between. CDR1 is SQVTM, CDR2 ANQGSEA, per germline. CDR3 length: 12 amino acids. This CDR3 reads CSAVVRNTEAFF. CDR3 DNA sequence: TGCAGCGCCGTTGTGAGAAACACTGAAGCTTTCTTT.